This T cell receptor beta chain was sequenced in a study of cytomegalovirus exposure and HLA in healthy donors. Overall study results and limits: In an earlier analysis, most TCR beta V segments were productive about 87% or about 30% of the time. Some V segments could not be told apart, so they were left out, TRBV6-2 and TRBV6-3 among them. There were about 160 TCR beta chains listed as cytomegalovirus-associated.

Use of 60 Vbeta and 13 Jbeta primers characterized the PCR. Assay used: immunoSEQ multiplex PCR; TCRdb lists only in-frame clones, some missing. Among some 180,000 clones listed, 65% to 85% were seen once. The trim removed 6 bases at V and 1 base at J, leaving 12 bases unmatched. Germline values: CDR1 MRHNA, CDR2 SNTAGT. This CDR3 has 17 amino acids. Concerning this clone itself: What it binds is not known.

The receptor's source is a girl aged 10 to 17 in good health and CMV-seropositive. The sample taken for sequencing was PBMCs. V usage is TRBV6-4 and J usage is TRBJ1-1; 9 bases line up with TRBD1. The CDR3 region has the DNA TGTGCCAGCAGGCCCGGACAGGGGAACAATTGGAACACTGAAGCTTTCTTT. This translates into CASRPGQGNNWNTEAFF.